Below are 8 T cell receptor beta chains sequenced from a single sample in a study of blood T cell repertoires in COVID-19. Profiled with immunoSEQ multiplex PCR; TCRdb holds only in-frame clones, not every one. This table has around 300,000 clones, around 90% appearing once. Input material: PBMCs or T cells enriched from blood (not recorded which). The receptors were sampled from a woman aged 60-75 years in a cohort exposed to, infected with or recovered from COVID-19 (not recorded which).

The genes are TRBV7-2 and TRBJ2-4; no clear D. CDR3 length: 15 amino acids. Deletions cut 2 bases from V and 0 bases from J, with 8 bases between. CDR1 is SGHTA, CDR2 FQGNSA, per germline. The CDR3 DNA is TGTGCCAGCAGCTTACCGAGTCTAGCCAAAAACATTCAGTACTTC. Protein: CASSLPSLAKNIQYF.

J is TRBJ2-2 and V is TRBV20-1; D is possibly TRBD2 (7 bases). V was cut by 3 bases and J by 6 bases, with 14 bases left in between. Germline CDR1 reads DFQATT; CDR2 reads SNEGSKA (reference sequence). The CDR3 covers 14 residues. This CDR3 is CSASDRGGPGELFF. The CDR3 bases are TGCAGTGCTAGTGATAGGGGGGGTCCCGGGGAGCTGTTTTTT.

This chain connects TRBV6-2 or TRBV6-3 to TRBJ2-2, with TRBD2 matching over 9 bases. J lost 2 bases, V lost 6 bases, and 7 bases had no gene match. This CDR3 is built from 16 residues. CDR1 is MNHEY and CDR2 is SVGEGT in the germline V gene. The CDR3 DNA sequence: TGTGCCAGCAGCCGTCCGACTAGCGGTAACACCGGGGAGCTGTTTTTT. It specifies CASSRPTSGNTGELFF.

The chain carries TRBV11-3 and TRBJ2-1; 10 bases map to TRBD2. The germline CDR1 and CDR2 sequences are SGHNT and YENEEA. The CDR3 is 15 residues long. The V gene end was trimmed by 3 bases and the J gene end by 5 bases; junction bases not matched to a gene: 4. The chain's CDR3 is CASSLGTSGNNEQFF. CDR3 sequence (DNA): TGTGCCAGCAGCTTGGGCACTAGCGGGAACAATGAGCAGTTCTTC.

This chain uses TRBV11-3 with TRBJ2-5, with TRBD2 as a possible D gene (5 bases). The V end lost 1 base, the J end lost 3 bases, and 12 bases lay between the germline ends. The CDR3 runs 15 residues. Germline values: CDR1 SGHNT, CDR2 YENEEA. CDR3 bases: TGTGCCAGCAGCTTAGGGGTGGCGGGCGAAGAGACCCAGTACTTC. Translating it yields CASSLGVAGEETQYF. The full variable domain, its missing parts supplied by reference TRBV11-3 and TRBJ2-5, is EAGVVQSPRYKIIEKKQPVAFWCNPISGHNTLYWYLQNLGQGPELLIRYENEEAVDDSQLPKDRFSAERLKGVDSTLKIQPAELGDSAVYLCASSLGVAGEETQYFGPGTRLLVL.

This rearrangement joins TRBV7-2 to TRBJ2-7; 7 nucleotides agree with TRBD2. Germline CDR1 and CDR2: SGHTA and FQGNSA. The CDR3 loop spans 19 amino acids. After removal of 5 bases from V and 1 base from J, the junction contained 20 bases not matched to a gene. CDR3 sequence: CASSPTGGALRRESYEQYF. The CDR3 region has the DNA TGTGCCAGCAGCCCGACGGGAGGTGCACTAAGGCGGGAGTCCTACGAGCAGTACTTC.

V and J are TRBV11-3 and TRBJ2-7; 7 bases fit TRBD1. With V trimmed by 5 bases and J by 6 bases, 7 bases remained unmatched. CDR1 is SGHNT and CDR2 is YENEEA in the germline V gene. The CDR3 spans 13 residues. CDR3 DNA sequence: TGTGCCAGCAGCAGTACAGGGGTATCCGAGCAGTACTTC. Its protein product is CASSSTGVSEQYF.

J is TRBJ1-5 and V is TRBV23-1; a weak D match, TRBD1 (6 bases). TRBV23-1 counts as an open reading frame of uncertain function. The CDR3 length is 17 residues. Trimming cost V 4 bases and J 3 bases, with 19 bases left between them. CDR3 nucleotides: TGCGCCAGCAGTCTATTAGTGGGGGCGAGAAACAATCAGCCCCAGCATTTT. Translation: CASSLLVGARNNQPQHF.